This is a list of T cell receptor beta chains from one sample in a study of blood T cells in healthy people across ages. MiXCR, run by TCRdb on the 5' RACE reads, gives a single entry per CDR3 protein. The sample has hundreds of thousands of distinct CDR3 sequences; about 56% are singletons. Source material: blood. Receptor source: a man between 40 and 49 years old in good health. The CDR3 runs from the conserved cysteine through the conserved F or W. Each record gives: clone size, J gene, D gene, CDR3 length, V gene, CDR3 protein, CDR3 DNA. D genes are given only for firm matches. The size of a clone is reported for some rows only, either as once, few or many, or as a class for expanded clones.

clone_size: few; j_call: TRBJ2-6; d_call: NA; cdr3_length: 15; v_call: TRBV5-1; cdr3_aa: CASSPSGSGANVLTF; cdr3_nt: TGCGCCAGCAGCCCCAGTGGCTCTGGGGCCAACGTCCTGACTTTC
clone_size: NA; j_call: TRBJ2-7; d_call: NA; cdr3_length: 15; v_call: TRBV11-3; cdr3_aa: CASSLSGFFSYEQYF; cdr3_nt: TGTGCCAGCAGCTTAAGCGGGTTTTTCTCTTACGAGCAGTACTTC
clone_size: NA; j_call: TRBJ2-1; d_call: TRBD2; cdr3_length: 15; v_call: TRBV6-5; cdr3_aa: CASSLSGRAPNEQFF; cdr3_nt: TGTGCCAGCAGCTTAAGCGGGAGGGCCCCCAATGAGCAGTTCTTC
clone_size: once; j_call: TRBJ2-3; d_call: NA; cdr3_length: 13; v_call: TRBV25-1; cdr3_aa: CASSFWGVDTQYF; cdr3_nt: TGTGCCAGCAGTTTTTGGGGAGTCGATACGCAGTATTTT
clone_size: few; j_call: TRBJ1-6; d_call: TRBD1; cdr3_length: 15; v_call: TRBV20-1; cdr3_aa: CSALNSRQGNSPLHF; cdr3_nt: TGCAGTGCCCTAAATTCTAGACAGGGTAATTCACCCCTCCACTTT
clone_size: many; j_call: TRBJ2-3; d_call: NA; cdr3_length: 15; v_call: TRBV6-1; cdr3_aa: CASSEAYGATDTQYF; cdr3_nt: TGTGCCAGCAGTGAAGCGTACGGGGCCACAGATACGCAGTATTTT
clone_size: NA; j_call: TRBJ2-7; d_call: NA; cdr3_length: 13; v_call: TRBV20-1; cdr3_aa: CSAPLLGSYEQYF; cdr3_nt: TGCAGTGCTCCCTTATTGGGCTCCTACGAGCAGTACTTC
clone_size: NA; j_call: TRBJ1-2; d_call: NA; cdr3_length: 12; v_call: TRBV29-1; cdr3_aa: CSVELGTNGYTF; cdr3_nt: TGCAGCGTTGAATTAGGGACAAATGGCTACACCTTC
clone_size: NA; j_call: TRBJ1-5; d_call: NA; cdr3_length: 22; v_call: TRBV28; cdr3_aa: CASRFRTLDNGGRPRSNQPQHF; cdr3_nt: TGTGCCAGCAGGTTTCGTACCCTTGACAACGGGGGTCGGCCAAGAAGCAATCAGCCCCAGCATTTT
clone_size: NA; j_call: TRBJ2-1; d_call: NA; cdr3_length: 15; v_call: TRBV5-1; cdr3_aa: CASNPFRARYNEQFF; cdr3_nt: TGCGCCAGCAACCCCTTCCGGGCTAGGTACAATGAGCAGTTCTTC
clone_size: NA; j_call: TRBJ2-1; d_call: TRBD1; cdr3_length: 14; v_call: TRBV20-1; cdr3_aa: CSASPRTGLFEQFF; cdr3_nt: TGCAGTGCATCACCTCGGACAGGGCTTTTTGAGCAGTTCTTC
clone_size: NA; j_call: TRBJ2-3; d_call: NA; cdr3_length: 15; v_call: TRBV7-9; cdr3_aa: CASSTGTEITDTQYF; cdr3_nt: TGTGCCAGCAGCACAGGGACGGAGATCACAGATACGCAGTATTTT
clone_size: NA; j_call: TRBJ2-3; d_call: NA; cdr3_length: 15; v_call: TRBV7-7; cdr3_aa: CASSLLGPGTDTQYF; cdr3_nt: TGTGCTAGCAGCTTACTCGGACCCGGCACAGATACGCAGTATTTT
clone_size: once; j_call: TRBJ1-5; d_call: NA; cdr3_length: 16; v_call: TRBV7-8; cdr3_aa: CASSLVAGESAQPQHF; cdr3_nt: TGTGCCAGCAGCTTAGTAGCCGGGGAAAGCGCTCAGCCCCAGCATTTT
clone_size: NA; j_call: TRBJ2-3; d_call: NA; cdr3_length: 18; v_call: TRBV18; cdr3_aa: CASSSTVSVHTSTDTQYF; cdr3_nt: TGTGCCAGCTCATCAACGGTTTCGGTCCACACTAGCACAGATACGCAGTATTTT
clone_size: NA; j_call: TRBJ1-6; d_call: NA; cdr3_length: 14; v_call: TRBV7-3; cdr3_aa: CASSLGMYNSPLHF; cdr3_nt: TGTGCCAGCAGCTTAGGGATGTATAATTCACCCCTCCACTTT
clone_size: NA; j_call: TRBJ1-2; d_call: TRBD1; cdr3_length: 15; v_call: TRBV25-1; cdr3_aa: CASSPYQGAGRGYTF; cdr3_nt: TGTGCCAGCAGTCCTTATCAGGGGGCAGGAAGGGGCTACACCTTC
clone_size: NA; j_call: TRBJ2-1; d_call: NA; cdr3_length: 11; v_call: TRBV29-1; cdr3_aa: CSVGVDNEQFF; cdr3_nt: TGCAGCGTTGGTGTAGACAATGAGCAGTTCTTC
clone_size: many; j_call: TRBJ2-5; d_call: NA; cdr3_length: 17; v_call: TRBV15; cdr3_aa: CATSKILRGQSQETQYF; cdr3_nt: TGTGCCACCAGCAAAATTCTAAGAGGACAATCCCAAGAGACCCAGTACTTC
clone_size: many; j_call: TRBJ2-5; d_call: NA; cdr3_length: 15; v_call: TRBV5-1; cdr3_aa: CASSSQTQEGETQYF; cdr3_nt: TGCGCCAGCAGCTCCCAGACCCAGGAGGGAGAGACCCAGTACTTC
clone_size: NA; j_call: TRBJ2-5; d_call: TRBD1; cdr3_length: 15; v_call: TRBV10-3; cdr3_aa: CASKKDQQGKETQYF; cdr3_nt: TGTGCCTCGAAAAAGGACCAACAGGGGAAAGAGACCCAGTACTTC
clone_size: few; j_call: TRBJ1-5; d_call: NA; cdr3_length: 14; v_call: TRBV4-3; cdr3_aa: CASSQEGANQPQHF; cdr3_nt: TGCGCCAGCAGCCAAGAAGGAGCCAATCAGCCCCAGCATTTT
clone_size: NA; j_call: TRBJ2-7; d_call: TRBD2; cdr3_length: 15; v_call: TRBV7-3; cdr3_aa: CASSSGLAGVDEQYF; cdr3_nt: TGTGCCAGCAGCTCTGGACTAGCGGGAGTAGACGAGCAGTACTTC
clone_size: NA; j_call: TRBJ2-5; d_call: NA; cdr3_length: 14; v_call: TRBV4-2; cdr3_aa: CASSKAGDRETQYF; cdr3_nt: TGTGCCAGCAGCAAGGCAGGGGATAGGGAGACCCAGTACTTC
clone_size: few; j_call: TRBJ2-5; d_call: NA; cdr3_length: 10; v_call: TRBV5-1; cdr3_aa: CAAAVETQYF; cdr3_nt: TGCGCTGCGGCAGTGGAGACCCAGTACTTC
clone_size: NA; j_call: TRBJ2-6; d_call: NA; cdr3_length: 16; v_call: TRBV5-5; cdr3_aa: CASSLATSSGANVLTF; cdr3_nt: TGTGCCAGCAGCTTGGCTACCTCCTCTGGGGCCAACGTCCTGACTTTC
clone_size: NA; j_call: TRBJ1-6; d_call: TRBD1; cdr3_length: 14; v_call: TRBV27; cdr3_aa: CASGTTGGNSPLHF; cdr3_nt: TGTGCCAGCGGGACCACAGGGGGTAATTCACCCCTCCACTTT
clone_size: few; j_call: TRBJ2-6; d_call: NA; cdr3_length: 16; v_call: TRBV5-6; cdr3_aa: CASSPKWSTGANVLTF; cdr3_nt: TGTGCCAGCAGCCCAAAGTGGAGTACTGGGGCCAACGTCCTGACTTTC
clone_size: NA; j_call: TRBJ2-1; d_call: NA; cdr3_length: 15; v_call: TRBV7-6; cdr3_aa: CASSLWARERNEQFF; cdr3_nt: TGTGCCAGCAGCCTCTGGGCGAGGGAGCGCAATGAGCAGTTCTTC
clone_size: NA; j_call: TRBJ2-7; d_call: NA; cdr3_length: 14; v_call: TRBV10-3; cdr3_aa: CAISVGGPYNEQYF; cdr3_nt: TGTGCCATCAGTGTGGGGGGTCCCTACAATGAGCAGTACTTC
clone_size: NA; j_call: TRBJ1-6; d_call: NA; cdr3_length: 14; v_call: TRBV28; cdr3_aa: CASSEDGQVQALHF; cdr3_nt: TGTGCCAGCAGTGAGGACGGCCAGGTTCAGGCCCTCCACTTT
clone_size: NA; j_call: TRBJ2-7; d_call: NA; cdr3_length: 17; v_call: TRBV7-6; cdr3_aa: CASSLDGGGHKSYEQYF; cdr3_nt: TGTGCCAGCAGCTTAGACGGTGGGGGGCATAAATCCTACGAGCAGTACTTC
clone_size: NA; j_call: TRBJ1-2; d_call: NA; cdr3_length: 15; v_call: TRBV2; cdr3_aa: CASPWRGAPSSGYTF; cdr3_nt: TGTGCCAGCCCCTGGAGAGGGGCCCCTTCCAGTGGCTACACCTTC
clone_size: NA; j_call: TRBJ2-3; d_call: NA; cdr3_length: 15; v_call: TRBV5-1; cdr3_aa: CASSPGQTRVDTQYF; cdr3_nt: TGCGCCAGCAGCCCCGGACAGACGAGGGTGGATACGCAGTATTTT
clone_size: few; j_call: TRBJ2-7; d_call: NA; cdr3_length: 13; v_call: TRBV27; cdr3_aa: CATRLRGSYEQYF; cdr3_nt: TGTGCCACCCGCCTACGCGGCTCCTACGAGCAGTACTTC
clone_size: NA; j_call: TRBJ1-1; d_call: NA; cdr3_length: 13; v_call: TRBV6-6; cdr3_aa: CASGDIRNTEAFF; cdr3_nt: TGTGCCAGCGGGGACATTAGGAACACTGAAGCTTTCTTT
clone_size: NA; j_call: TRBJ1-2; d_call: NA; cdr3_length: 13; v_call: TRBV29-1; cdr3_aa: CSVDGDRDYGYTF; cdr3_nt: TGCAGCGTTGATGGGGACCGGGACTATGGCTACACCTTC
clone_size: once; j_call: TRBJ2-7; d_call: TRBD1; cdr3_length: 16; v_call: TRBV5-1; cdr3_aa: CASSLEIRDSTYEQYF; cdr3_nt: TGCGCCAGCAGCTTAGAAATCCGGGACAGCACCTACGAGCAGTACTTC
clone_size: NA; j_call: TRBJ2-7; d_call: NA; cdr3_length: 14; v_call: TRBV12-5; cdr3_aa: CASGLGGGNNEQYF; cdr3_nt: TGTGCTAGTGGTTTGGGAGGGGGGAACAATGAGCAGTACTTC
clone_size: NA; j_call: TRBJ2-3; d_call: NA; cdr3_length: 14; v_call: TRBV5-1; cdr3_aa: CATRGGDATDTQYF; cdr3_nt: TGCGCCACCCGAGGCGGGGATGCCACAGATACGCAGTATTTT
clone_size: NA; j_call: TRBJ2-3; d_call: TRBD2; cdr3_length: 17; v_call: TRBV3-1; cdr3_aa: CASSQVSGGGATDTQYF; cdr3_nt: TGTGCCAGCAGCCAAGTTTCTGGCGGGGGGGCAACAGATACGCAGTATTTT
clone_size: NA; j_call: TRBJ2-3; d_call: TRBD2; cdr3_length: 17; v_call: TRBV3-1; cdr3_aa: CASSLPASGRRGDTQYF; cdr3_nt: TGTGCCAGCAGCCTTCCGGCTAGCGGGAGGAGGGGAGATACGCAGTATTTT
clone_size: few; j_call: TRBJ2-7; d_call: TRBD2; cdr3_length: 15; v_call: TRBV20-1; cdr3_aa: CSASPSTSSLYEQYF; cdr3_nt: TGCAGTGCTAGCCCGTCGACTAGCTCCCTCTACGAGCAGTACTTC
clone_size: NA; j_call: TRBJ1-2; d_call: NA; cdr3_length: 13; v_call: TRBV28; cdr3_aa: CASRPGRNYGYTF; cdr3_nt: TGTGCCAGCAGGCCAGGACGGAACTATGGCTACACCTTC
clone_size: NA; j_call: TRBJ1-1; d_call: NA; cdr3_length: 11; v_call: TRBV29-1; cdr3_aa: CSVLQNTEAFF; cdr3_nt: TGCAGCGTGCTACAGAACACTGAAGCTTTCTTT
clone_size: NA; j_call: TRBJ2-7; d_call: NA; cdr3_length: 13; v_call: TRBV20-1; cdr3_aa: CSAPHWGVNEQYF; cdr3_nt: TGCAGTGCTCCCCATTGGGGAGTGAATGAGCAGTACTTC
clone_size: few; j_call: TRBJ2-1; d_call: NA; cdr3_length: 14; v_call: TRBV20-1; cdr3_aa: CSAGVVSSYNEQFF; cdr3_nt: TGCAGTGCTGGAGTGGTGAGCTCCTACAATGAGCAGTTCTTC
clone_size: NA; j_call: TRBJ1-2; d_call: NA; cdr3_length: 15; v_call: TRBV28; cdr3_aa: CASSLYRTPWGGYTF; cdr3_nt: TGTGCCAGCAGTTTATATCGGACCCCCTGGGGGGGCTACACCTTC
clone_size: NA; j_call: TRBJ2-3; d_call: TRBD2; cdr3_length: 15; v_call: TRBV13; cdr3_aa: CASSPPSGRTDTQYF; cdr3_nt: TGTGCCAGCAGTCCTCCTAGCGGTCGCACAGATACGCAGTATTTT
clone_size: few; j_call: TRBJ2-5; d_call: NA; cdr3_length: 15; v_call: TRBV4-3; cdr3_aa: CASSQLRGPQETQYF; cdr3_nt: TGCGCCAGCAGCCAACTCAGAGGACCCCAAGAGACCCAGTACTTC
clone_size: NA; j_call: TRBJ2-1; d_call: NA; cdr3_length: 15; v_call: TRBV20-1; cdr3_aa: CSARVMGDNYNEQFF; cdr3_nt: TGCAGTGCTAGAGTCATGGGCGACAACTACAATGAGCAGTTCTTC
clone_size: NA; j_call: TRBJ2-6; d_call: TRBD1; cdr3_length: 18; v_call: TRBV7-3; cdr3_aa: CASSFTGTGPSGANVLTF; cdr3_nt: TGTGCCAGCAGCTTCACCGGGACAGGGCCCTCTGGGGCCAACGTCCTGACTTTC
clone_size: once; j_call: TRBJ2-1; d_call: NA; cdr3_length: 14; v_call: TRBV6-5; cdr3_aa: CASSSRKGYNEQFF; cdr3_nt: TGTGCCAGCAGTTCCCGGAAGGGTTACAATGAGCAGTTCTTC
clone_size: NA; j_call: TRBJ2-3; d_call: NA; cdr3_length: 13; v_call: TRBV11-3; cdr3_aa: CATRSGNTDTQYF; cdr3_nt: TGTGCCACCCGGAGCGGAAACACAGATACGCAGTATTTT
clone_size: NA; j_call: TRBJ2-1; d_call: NA; cdr3_length: 21; v_call: TRBV4-3; cdr3_aa: CASSQDRVRAVLLSSYNEQFF; cdr3_nt: TGCGCCAGCAGCCAAGATAGAGTCAGGGCCGTTTTACTTAGCTCCTACAATGAGCAGTTCTTC
clone_size: few; j_call: TRBJ2-5; d_call: TRBD1; cdr3_length: 15; v_call: TRBV3-1; cdr3_aa: CASSRGWDSQETQYF; cdr3_nt: TGTGCCAGCAGCCGTGGCTGGGACAGTCAAGAGACCCAGTACTTC
clone_size: NA; j_call: TRBJ2-1; d_call: NA; cdr3_length: 12; v_call: TRBV20-1; cdr3_aa: CSAGRLYNEQFF; cdr3_nt: TGCAGTGCTGGGCGATTGTACAATGAGCAGTTCTTC